This T cell receptor beta chain was identified during a study of cytomegalovirus exposure and HLA in healthy donors (dated by TCRdb to 2016 to 2017). Background on the whole study: The roughly 650 repertoires of the first cohort and the 120 validation repertoires were produced on the same platform, according to a later analysis. A separate validation cohort of 100 to 150 different subjects was used in addition to the 666-subject first cohort. To predict cytomegalovirus infection status, the study combined high-throughput TCR immunosequencing, statistical association of individual TCRs with disease status, and machine learning. The study aimed to test whether cataloging public T cell receptors could reveal signatures of past pathogen exposure.

The library was made by the immunoSEQ multiplex PCR assay. In the authors' own workflow: To diagnose cytomegalovirus status from the catalog of TCR beta chain sequences, a statistical classification framework was built. The table comes from immuneACCESS by way of TCRdb, which keeps in-frame sequences with V and J called. Part of the clones is missing from these tables; in studies checked, under half for an unresolved V gene and the rest for unknown reasons. V and J calls and clone size are those listed in that table; D and trimming were worked out from the DNA. The sample table records 120,000 to 150,000 clones; about 89% of these occur just once. The biggest ten clones account for about 3.5% of the sample. Broader findings and caveats from the paper: The study gave a list of over 150 TCR beta chains associated with cytomegalovirus. The authors suggested that the approach could potentially be extended to other disease states and immunological phenotypes. The classifier was reported to diagnose cytomegalovirus status with high specificity and sensitivity in both the original cohort and the validation cohort. While some public TCRs were present in many individuals, most TCR sequences turned up only very rarely across donors. In a later analysis, TCRs clustered in the first cohort were found to also tend to co-occur in the 100 to 150 validation repertoires, with 90% to 95% of cluster scores above 0. A later analysis had no HLA typing for the validation cohort, so co-occurrence there was scored across all 120 repertoires. In vitro tests confirmed that a few of the cytomegalovirus-associated TCR beta chains recognize cytomegalovirus antigens.

For this clone: The antigen it binds to is not known. No much larger clonotype is one base removed from it; base qualities were not supplied.

The donors were included in the validation cohort of around 120 subjects, a group kept apart from the approximately 700-subject first cohort. The CDR3 numbers 15 residues from cysteine through phenylalanine. Only CDR3 DNA is held: 45 bases, read in frame from base 1. At the junction V is shortened by 4 bases and J by 7 bases; bases outside the gene matches: 8. Based on the germline V gene, the CDR1 and CDR2 sequences are SGDLS and YYNGEE. The rearrangement combines TRBV9 with TRBJ1-4; TRBD1 agrees with 9 junctional bases. The TCR was taken from a woman between 18 and 29 years old in good health and CMV-seropositive. Sequenced: PBMCs. At the DNA level, the sequence is TGTGCCAGCAGCTCCCCGGGACAGGGCCTTGAAAAACTGTTTTTT. Its translation reads: CASSSPGQGLEKLFF.